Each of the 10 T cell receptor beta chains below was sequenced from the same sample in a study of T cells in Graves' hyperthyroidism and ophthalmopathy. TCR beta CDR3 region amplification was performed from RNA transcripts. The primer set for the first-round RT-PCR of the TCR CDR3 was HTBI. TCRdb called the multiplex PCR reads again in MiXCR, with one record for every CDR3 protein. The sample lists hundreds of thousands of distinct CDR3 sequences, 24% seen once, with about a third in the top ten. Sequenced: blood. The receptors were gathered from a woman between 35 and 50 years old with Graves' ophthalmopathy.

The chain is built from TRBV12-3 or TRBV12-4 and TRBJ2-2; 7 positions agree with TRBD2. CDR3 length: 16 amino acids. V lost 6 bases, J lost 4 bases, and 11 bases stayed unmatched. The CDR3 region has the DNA TGTGCCAGCAGCCTCGGGAGGTACCACGGCACCGGGGAGCTGTTTTTT. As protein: CASSLGRYHGTGELFF.

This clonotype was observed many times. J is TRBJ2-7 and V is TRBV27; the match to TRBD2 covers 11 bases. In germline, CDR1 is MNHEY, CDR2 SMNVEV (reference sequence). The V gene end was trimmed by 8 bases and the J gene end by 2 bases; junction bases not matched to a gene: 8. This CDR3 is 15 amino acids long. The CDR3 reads CASYSLAGGPYEQYF. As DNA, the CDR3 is TGTGCCAGCTATTCTCTAGCGGGAGGACCCTACGAGCAGTACTTC.

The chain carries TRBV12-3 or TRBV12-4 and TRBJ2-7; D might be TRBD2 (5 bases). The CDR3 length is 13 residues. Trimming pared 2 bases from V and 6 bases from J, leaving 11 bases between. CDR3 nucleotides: TGTGCCAGCAGTTTAATACGGAGCGGCGAGCAGTACTTC. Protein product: CASSLIRSGEQYF.

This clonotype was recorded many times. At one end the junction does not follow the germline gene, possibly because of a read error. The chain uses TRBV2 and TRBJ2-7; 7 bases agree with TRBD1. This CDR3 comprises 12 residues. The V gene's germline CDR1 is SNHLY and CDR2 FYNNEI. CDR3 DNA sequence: TGTGCCGGCAGGGACAGATCCTACGAGCAGTACTTC. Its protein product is CAGRDRSYEQYF. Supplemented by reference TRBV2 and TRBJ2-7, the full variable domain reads EPEVTQTPSHQVTQMGQEVILRCVPISNHLYFYWYRQILGQKVEFLVSFYNNEISEKSEIFDDQFSVERPDGSNFTLKIRSTKLEDSAMYFCAGRDRSYEQYFGPGTRLTVT.

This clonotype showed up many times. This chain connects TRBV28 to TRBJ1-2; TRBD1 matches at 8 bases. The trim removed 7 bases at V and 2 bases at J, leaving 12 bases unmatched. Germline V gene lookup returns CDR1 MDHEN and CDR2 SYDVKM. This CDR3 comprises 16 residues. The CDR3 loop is CASKTGTGTLNYGYTF. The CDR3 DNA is TGTGCCAGCAAGACCGGGACAGGAACATTAAACTATGGCTACACCTTC.

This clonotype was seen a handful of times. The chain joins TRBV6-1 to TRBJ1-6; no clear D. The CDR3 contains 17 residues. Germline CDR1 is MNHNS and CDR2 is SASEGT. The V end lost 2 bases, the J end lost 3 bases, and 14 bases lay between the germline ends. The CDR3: CASSESAAAIYNSPLHF. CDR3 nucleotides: TGTGCCAGCAGTGAAAGCGCCGCAGCCATCTATAATTCACCCCTCCACTTT.

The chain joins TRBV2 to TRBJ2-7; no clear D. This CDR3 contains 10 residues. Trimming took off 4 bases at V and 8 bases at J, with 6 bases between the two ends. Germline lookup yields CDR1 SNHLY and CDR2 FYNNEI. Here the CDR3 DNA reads TGTGCCAGCAGTGTAGCTAAGCAGTACTTC. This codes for CASSVAKQYF.

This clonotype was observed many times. In DNA, the CDR3 is TGTGCCAGCAGCTTTTTTCAAGGGAACTATGGCTACACCTTC. It translates to CASSFFQGNYGYTF. The genes are TRBV5-6 and TRBJ1-2; the D is unclear. Germline V CDR1 and CDR2: SGHDT, YYEEEE. V was trimmed by 2 bases and J by 2 bases, leaving 10 bases between them. This CDR3 comprises 14 residues.

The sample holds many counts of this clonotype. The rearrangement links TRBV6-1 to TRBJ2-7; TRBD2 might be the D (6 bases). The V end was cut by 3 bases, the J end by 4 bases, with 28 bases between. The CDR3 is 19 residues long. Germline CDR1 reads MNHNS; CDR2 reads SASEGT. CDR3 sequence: CASSDLGQGASLALYEQYF. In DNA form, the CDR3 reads TGTGCCAGCAGTGATCTAGGGCAGGGAGCGAGTCTAGCGCTGTACGAGCAGTACTTC.

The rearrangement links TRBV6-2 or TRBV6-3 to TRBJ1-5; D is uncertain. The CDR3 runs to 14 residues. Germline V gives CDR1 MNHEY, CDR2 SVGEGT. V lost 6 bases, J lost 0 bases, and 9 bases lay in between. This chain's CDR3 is CASSPTSSNQPQHF. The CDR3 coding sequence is TGTGCCAGCAGCCCGACAAGTAGCAATCAGCCCCAGCATTTT.